The T cell receptor (beta chain) described here comes from a study of blood T cells in healthy people across ages. Study results and limitations: Aged donors had fewer naive CD4+ cells and lower diversity than long-lived donors.

There are 14 residues in the CDR3. A few counts support this clonotype. The antigen remains undetermined. Then a second PCR, running about 6 to 12 cycles, was carried out with a sample-barcoded 5' primer and a J-beta primer mix. From the 5' RACE reads, TCRdb called clonotypes with MiXCR, one entry per CDR3 protein. The sample has roughly 1.9 million distinct CDR3 sequences, about two fifths seen once. The J gene is TRBJ2-4, the V gene TRBV12-3 or TRBV12-4; TRBD2 might be the D (6 bases). The J call may be faulty, since TRBJ2-7 better matches the DNA end. Input material: blood. The receptor comes from a human donor in good health. The CDR3 loop reads CASSFGGFNYEQYF. In nucleotides, the CDR3 is TGTGCCAGCAGTTTTGGGGGGTTTAACTACGAGCAGTACTTC.